The rows below give T cell receptor beta chains drawn from one sample of a study of spatial heterogeneity in lung cancer. One entry per CDR3 protein, called by TCRdb with MiXCR from the 5' RACE reads. The repertoire holds around 40,000 distinct CDR3 sequences, just over 7.5% seen once, with roughly 9.9% in the top ten. Material: PBMCs, obtained at follow-up. These receptors were collected from a male donor with early-stage non-small cell lung cancer. Both conserved end residues are trimmed from each CDR3. The order of the fields is V gene, J gene, CDR3 length, CDR3 protein.

TRBV7-9	TRBJ2-3	13	ASSLTLTGLDTQY
TRBV3-1	TRBJ2-7	11	ASSPGHSYEQY
TRBV3-1	TRBJ2-5	13	ASSQELGLIKTQY
TRBV27	TRBJ1-1	12	ASSLIQGSTEAF
TRBV6-1	TRBJ1-2	13	ASSEATGYNYGYT
TRBV20-1	TRBJ2-5	13	SARSGGAAQETQY
TRBV18	TRBJ1-4	16	ASSPPNPGAPTNEKLF
TRBV11-2	TRBJ2-7	10	ASSQDPWEQY
TRBV11-1	TRBJ2-1	9	ASRTSYEQF
TRBV4-2	TRBJ1-2	13	ASSQTTGGWIGYT
TRBV10-3	TRBJ2-5	11	AAKGQARETQY
TRBV9	TRBJ1-3	11	ASGSGFGNTIY
TRBV29-1	TRBJ1-2	11	SVDRGESYGYT
TRBV19	TRBJ1-2	12	ASTSSFSLYGYT
TRBV10-3	TRBJ1-2	11	AISEGQGDGYT
TRBV27	TRBJ1-5	13	ASSPTGGVNQPQH
TRBV5-1	TRBJ2-3	13	ASSLGSSRTDTQY
TRBV11-1	TRBJ2-5	10	ASSLARGTQY
TRBV2	TRBJ2-7	12	ASSLGDYSYEQY
TRBV10-3	TRBJ2-7	12	AIGPQGLGHEQY
TRBV5-1	TRBJ1-4	15	ASSLGGVGTGDEKLF
TRBV12-3/TRBV12-4	TRBJ2-5	17	ASSLPPGTSGGYQETQY
TRBV2	TRBJ2-3	14	ASSAMAGGTTDTQY
TRBV12-3/TRBV12-4	TRBJ2-5	10	ASSRAAGTQY
TRBV19	TRBJ1-5	12	ATTPGQGDQPQH